This entry lists 27 T cell receptor beta chains sequenced from one sample in a study of blood T cells in healthy people across ages. The use of a sample-barcoded 5' primer and a J-beta primer mix characterized a second PCR of roughly 6 to 11 cycles. TCRdb called the 5' RACE reads again in MiXCR, with one record for every CDR3 protein. The sample shows 1.5 million to 2 million distinct CDR3 sequences, 28% of them seen only once. Sample: blood. The receptors here all came from a woman aged 25 to 39 in good health.

This clonotype was counted ten times or more. The rearrangement links TRBV20-1 to TRBJ1-1; D is unresolved. This CDR3 spans 12 amino acids. V gave up 3 bases and J gave up 11 bases, with 16 bases separating them. Germline assignment: CDR1 DFQATT and CDR2 SNEGSKA (reference sequence). The CDR3 spells CSASSRPPEAFF. For the CDR3, the DNA is TGCAGTGCTAGCAGCCGTCCTCCCGAGGCTTTCTTT.

This sequence joins TRBV13 and TRBJ2-3, with 8 bases fitting TRBD2. The germline CDR1 and CDR2 sequences are PRHDT and FYEKMQ (reference sequence). Losses at the gene ends were 4 bases for V and 3 bases for J; bases not matched to a gene: 6. The CDR3 is 15 amino acids. CDR3 DNA: TGTGCCAGCAGCTGGACTAGCAGATTAACAGATACGCAGTATTTT. Its translation is CASSWTSRLTDTQYF.

With respect to this clonotype: A much larger clone differs from this one at a single base, so this may be a read error. This chain uses TRBV4-3 with TRBJ2-3, with D uncertain. Germline V gene sequence: CDR1 LGHNA, CDR2 YSLEER. V gave up 1 base and J gave up 2 bases, with 13 bases separating them. CDR3 length: 16 amino acids. This CDR3 reads CASSQVARASTDTQYF. DNA for the CDR3: TGCGCCAGCAGCCAAGTGGCGCGAGCCTCCACAGATACGCAGTATTTT.

The chain joins TRBV27 to TRBJ1-2; 8 bases agree with TRBD1. The CDR3 loop spans 16 amino acids. Losses at the gene ends were 2 bases for V and 7 bases for J; bases not matched to a gene: 12. Per germline, CDR1 MNHEY and CDR2 SMNVEV (reference sequence). The CDR3 DNA reads as TGTGCCAGCAGTTTACAGGCAGGGGGCGCGGGAAGTGGCTACACCTTC. This gives the protein CASSLQAGGAGSGYTF.

This clonotype was counted many times. A much larger clonotype is one base distant, so this may be a read error. This chain joins TRBV29-1 and TRBJ2-1, with D perhaps TRBD1 (5 bases). Judging by the DNA end, TRBJ2-7 fits better; the J call may be wrong. The CDR3 totals 16 residues. The germline V gene encodes CDR1 SQVTM and CDR2 ANQGSEA. In DNA form, the CDR3 reads TGCAGCGTTGAAGATATTGGACATCCCTTATACAATGAGCAGTACTTC. It encodes CSVEDIGHPLYNEQYF.

CDR3 sequence (DNA): TGTGCCAGCAGCTTAGCTCTACTAGCCTACGAGCAGTACTTC. Translating it yields CASSLALLAYEQYF. The V and J genes are TRBV11-2 and TRBJ2-7; tentatively, D is TRBD2 (5 bases). V lost 1 base and J 2 bases, leaving 9 bases between the germline ends. Germline values: CDR1 SGHAT, CDR2 FQNNGV. This CDR3 comprises 14 residues.

To note about this clonotype: A read error may account for a junction end that differs from germline. This chain links TRBV10-3 with TRBJ1-4; no definite D call. The length of the CDR3 is 17 residues. Germline-derived CDR1 and CDR2 are ENHRY and SYGVKD. CDR3 sequence: CTISEPDEAFRYEKLFF. The DNA for the CDR3 is TGTACCATCAGTGAGCCCGACGAAGCGTTCCGATATGAAAAACTGTTTTTT.

This clonotype was seen a handful of times. This rearrangement joins TRBV5-1 to TRBJ1-1, with no clear D. This CDR3 has 16 residues. Germline lookup yields CDR1 SGHRS and CDR2 YFSETQ. Trimming left V 0 bases short and J 0 bases short, with 12 bases between. CDR3 in DNA: TGCGCCAGCAGCTTGGCCCTCGATGGGGTGAACACTGAAGCTTTCTTT. The encoded protein is CASSLALDGVNTEAFF.

Comment on this clonotype: A much larger clone lies one base from this, so it may be a read error. The chain recombines TRBV7-9 with TRBJ2-3; a possible D gene is TRBD2 (6 bases). The CDR3 length is 14 residues. The germline gives CDR1 SEHNR, CDR2 FQNEAQ (reference sequence). CDR3: CAGSLAERADTQYF. In DNA form, the CDR3 reads TGTGCCGGCAGCTTAGCGGAGAGGGCAGATACGCAGTATTTT.

This clonotype was counted only a few times. The gene calls are TRBV28 and TRBJ2-3, with D possibly matching TRBD1 (5 bases). The CDR3 is made up of 12 amino acids. Germline V CDR1 and CDR2: MDHEN, SYDVKM. DNA for the CDR3: TGTGCTTTGGGGCAGCCCACAGATACGCAGTATTTT. Translating it yields CALGQPTDTQYF.

This CDR3 reads CSVGFAGGNQPQHF. The DNA for the CDR3 is TGCAGCGTTGGATTTGCAGGGGGCAATCAGCCCCAGCATTTT. The chain carries TRBV29-1 and TRBJ1-5, with a possible D match to TRBD1 (6 bases). Germline V CDR1 and CDR2: SQVTM, ANQGSEA. V shed 4 bases and J shed 2 bases, with 12 bases lying between them. This CDR3 has 14 residues. The full variable domain, with the rest looked up from reference TRBV29-1 and TRBJ1-5, is SAVISQKPSRDICQRGTSLTIQCQVDSQVTMMFWYRQQPGQSLTLIATANQGSEATYESGFVIDKFPISRPNLTFSTLTVSNMSPEDSSIYLCSVGFAGGNQPQHFGDGTRLSIL.

V and J are TRBV20-1 and TRBJ1-1; the D gene is possibly TRBD1 (5 bases). From germline, CDR1 is DFQATT and CDR2 SNEGSKA (reference sequence). V lost 1 base and J 0 bases, leaving 12 bases between the germline ends. The CDR3 spans 15 residues. The CDR3 nucleotides are TGCAGTGCTAGAGCGCAGGGATCGATGAACACTGAAGCTTTCTTT. Translating it yields CSARAQGSMNTEAFF.

The J gene is TRBJ2-1, the V gene TRBV7-2; 9 positions agree with TRBD2. V shed 2 bases and J 6 bases; nucleotides not matched to a gene: 8. The CDR3 consists of 16 residues. The germline CDR1 and CDR2 sequences are SGHTA and FQGNSA. The CDR3 is CASSLRGLAIINEQFF. For the CDR3, the DNA is TGTGCCAGCAGCTTACGGGGACTAGCTATAATCAATGAGCAGTTCTTC. The variable domain in full, completed from reference TRBV7-2 and TRBJ2-1, reads GAGVSQSPSNKVTEKGKDVELRCDPISGHTALYWYRQSLGQGLEFLIYFQGNSAPDKSGLPSDRFSAERTGGSVSTLTIQRTQQEDSAVYLCASSLRGLAIINEQFFGPGTRLTVL.

The chain recombines TRBV20-1 with TRBJ1-1, with D perhaps matching TRBD1 (5 bases). CDR1 and CDR2 (germline): DFQATT, SNEGSKA (reference sequence). The CDR3 is 14 residues long. V was clipped by 2 bases and J by 7 bases, with 17 bases between them. The CDR3 sequence is CSARSGFMTNEAFF. For the CDR3, the DNA is TGCAGTGCTAGATCAGGGTTTATGACCAATGAAGCTTTCTTT.

The V gene is TRBV15, the J gene TRBJ1-4; possible D gene TRBD1, 5 bases. Between the trimmed V and J ends, which lost 3 bases and 0 bases, there was a span of 14 bases. This CDR3 region has 17 residues. The germline V gene encodes CDR1 LNHNV and CDR2 YYDKDF (reference sequence). The CDR3 nucleotides read TGTGCCACCAGCAGGGCACCGGGGGGAGCAACTAATGAAAAACTGTTTTTT. It encodes CATSRAPGGATNEKLFF.

This clonotype was recorded at least ten times. One end of the junction does not line up with germline, which may come from a read error. The rearrangement joins TRBV12-3 or TRBV12-4 to TRBJ2-7, with D perhaps TRBD1 or TRBD2 (5 bases each). This CDR3 comprises 12 residues. The CDR3 coding sequence is TGTGCCAGCAGCTTAGCGTGGGGGGAGCAGTACTTC. Translated: CASSLAWGEQYF.

In its sample, this clonotype was seen a few times. The V and J genes are TRBV7-2 and TRBJ2-1, with a tentative D call TRBD1 (5 bases). The germline CDR1 and CDR2 sequences are SGHTA and FQGNSA. The CDR3 consists of 15 residues. The V gene lost 3 bases and the J gene lost 1 base, with 10 bases spanning the gap. The DNA for the CDR3 is TGTGCCAGCAGCTTGGCAGGGTTTTCCTACAATGAGCAGTTCTTC. Translated, it gives CASSLAGFSYNEQFF.

About this clonotype: An end of the junction does not agree with germline; a read error may underlie this. The chain links TRBV10-3 to TRBJ2-4; either TRBD1 or TRBD2 may fit D (6 bases each). This CDR3 has 15 residues. CDR1 is ENHRY, CDR2 SYGVKD, per germline. Here the CDR3 reads CACSTGTFNLGELYF. The CDR3 bases are TGCGCCTGCTCTACAGGGACTTTCAACCTTGGCGAGCTGTACTTC.

The chain couples TRBV5-1 to TRBJ2-5, with unresolved D. The CDR3 sequence is 13 residues long. Trimming stripped 6 bases from V and 4 bases from J, with 13 bases between. Germline loops: CDR1 SGHRS, CDR2 YFSETQ. The CDR3 nucleotides are TGCGCCAGCACCCCCAGAGGCCCAGAGACCCAGTACTTC. Translated, it gives CASTPRGPETQYF. The variable domain in full, completed from reference TRBV5-1 and TRBJ2-5, reads KAGVTQTPRYLIKTRGQQVTLSCSPISGHRSVSWYQQTPGQGLQFLFEYFSETQRNKGNFPGRFSGRQFSNSRSEMNVSTLELGDSALYLCASTPRGPETQYFGPGTRLLVL.

The chain employs TRBV4-2 and TRBJ2-7, with TRBD2 matching over 15 bases. This CDR3 is built from 20 residues. Germline-derived CDR1 and CDR2 are LGHNA and YNFKEQ. J lost 10 bases, V lost 3 bases, and 22 bases had no gene match. CDR3 residues: CASSQAPGLAGGDEEEPQYF. The CDR3 DNA reads TGTGCCAGCAGCCAGGCACCGGGACTAGCGGGGGGTGATGAAGAAGAGCCCCAGTACTTC.

This chain connects TRBV24-1 to TRBJ2-3, with TRBD2 matching 8 bases. With 0 bases clipped from V and 0 bases from J, the junction kept 4 bases outside the gene matches. The length of the CDR3 is 17 residues. Germline V gene sequence: CDR1 KGHDR, CDR2 SFDVKD. The CDR3 DNA follows: TGTGCCACCAGTGATTTGGGGATAGCGGGGAGCACAGATACGCAGTATTTT. It encodes CATSDLGIAGSTDTQYF.

This clonotype was counted between two and nine times. The chain employs TRBV6-6 and TRBJ2-1; D is ambiguous. The CDR3 loop spans 13 amino acids. Per the germline V gene, CDR1 is MNHNY and CDR2 is SVGAGI (reference sequence). Between the trimmed V and J ends, which lost 8 bases and 4 bases, there was a span of 12 bases. The CDR3 region has the DNA TGTGCCAGCCAACCGGACCGATACAATGAGCAGTTCTTC. It codes for CASQPDRYNEQFF.

The chain couples TRBV9 to TRBJ2-3; D is unresolved. This CDR3 contains 15 residues. Germline V lookup: CDR1 SGDLS, CDR2 YYNGEE. Trimming took 0 bases from V and 1 from J, leaving 9 bases between them. Here the CDR3 DNA reads TGTGCCAGCAGCGTAGGCGCGACCCGCACAGATACGCAGTATTTT. Protein: CASSVGATRTDTQYF.

The J gene is TRBJ2-6, the V gene TRBV3-1, with a tentative D call TRBD1 (6 bases). This CDR3 has 16 amino acids. Germline V gene data show CDR1 as LGHDT and CDR2 as YNNKEL (reference sequence). V lost 4 bases and J lost 2, with 12 bases in between. CDR3 region: CASSPRGDTGANVLTF. In nucleotides, the CDR3 is TGTGCCAGCAGCCCCCGAGGGGACACTGGGGCCAACGTCCTGACTTTC.

The genes are TRBV12-3 or TRBV12-4 and TRBJ1-4; a weak D match, TRBD1 (5 bases). CDR3 length equals 16 residues. V gave up 0 bases and J gave up 6 bases, with 14 bases separating them. Here the CDR3 DNA reads TGTGCCAGCAGTTTAGCATCGGGGCTACGGGATGAAAAACTGTTTTTT. Translation gives CASSLASGLRDEKLFF.

The chain couples TRBV7-9 to TRBJ1-3, with D possibly matching TRBD1 (5 bases). The CDR3 runs 16 residues. V lost 1 base to trimming and J lost 4 bases, with 14 bases between them. Germline V gene sequence: CDR1 SEHNR, CDR2 FQNEAQ (reference sequence). CDR3 in amino acids: CASSLVLDGDGNTIYF. For the CDR3, the DNA is TGTGCCAGCAGCTTAGTCCTGGATGGGGACGGAAACACCATATATTTT.

The genes are TRBV24-1 and TRBJ2-1, with 10 nucleotides matching TRBD2. The CDR3 extends over 16 amino acids. The germline V gene encodes CDR1 KGHDR and CDR2 SFDVKD. The V segment lost 7 bases and the J segment 6 bases; nucleotides outside the gene matches: 11. CDR3 residues: CATSGSSGGWGNEQFF. CDR3 DNA sequence: TGTGCCACCAGCGGCTCTAGCGGGGGCTGGGGCAATGAGCAGTTCTTC.